A selection of T cell receptor beta chains follows, all from one sample in a study of blood T cell repertoires in COVID-19. TCRdb keeps only in-frame clones here, not all; method: immunoSEQ multiplex PCR. The sample yields 90,000 to 150,000 clones, 85% seen once. The sequencing input was peripheral blood. The receptors originated from a man older than 75 with acute or convalescent COVID-19. Both conserved end residues are part of each CDR3.

TRBV5-1	TRBJ1-2	CASSSGSTDGYTF
TRBV7-3	TRBJ1-1	CASSPTGPAEAFF
TRBV5-4	TRBJ1-3	CASSLGATESGNTIYF
TRBV28	TRBJ2-7	CASNGGPYEQYF
TRBV2	TRBJ2-6	CASSKDSSGANVLTF
TRBV9	TRBJ1-1	CASSSTRDRGQSAFF
TRBV10-3	TRBJ2-1	CAIGGWSGNEQFF
TRBV11-3	TRBJ2-1	CASSRGGMDNEQFF
TRBV11-2	TRBJ2-5	CASSFAGGADRPYF
TRBV6-5	TRBJ2-1	CASSPITGHNEQFF
TRBV7-8	TRBJ2-2	CASSFQGWSGELFF
TRBV7-2	TRBJ1-1	CASSFPGVNTEAFF
TRBV6-1	TRBJ1-1	CASSESGQSLAFF
TRBV7-6	TRBJ1-1	CASSLRSTATGGEKTGAFF
TRBV9	TRBJ1-4	CASSNPGGLGEKLFF
TRBV6-5	TRBJ1-5	CAIQGAATAQPQHF
TRBV29-1	TRBJ2-7	CSVARAGDEQYF